Each of the 20 T cell receptor beta chains below was sequenced from the same sample in a study of spatial heterogeneity in lung cancer. Time point specified: sample taken at primary tumor resection. Unsorted whole RNA from tumor, nontumor lung or frozen PBMC underwent sequencing. TCRdb re-analysed the 5' RACE reads in MiXCR, keeping a single row per CDR3 protein. The sample yields approximately 24,000 distinct CDR3 sequences, roughly 4.8% seen once. Sequenced material: PBMCs, taken at surgery. The receptors were gathered from a male donor with early-stage non-small cell lung cancer.

This clonotype was counted many times. The genes are TRBV5-1 and TRBJ2-7; D is unresolved. The germline V and J ends were trimmed by 3 bases and 7 bases, with 11 bases remaining between them. CDR3 size: 12 residues. Germline V gene sequence: CDR1 SGHRS, CDR2 YFSETQ. CDR3 residues: CASSSNRREQYF. The CDR3 nucleotides read TGCGCCAGCAGCTCGAACCGACGGGAGCAGTACTTC.

At least ten counts were recorded for this clonotype. The rearrangement joins TRBV18 to TRBJ1-5; D might be TRBD1 (5 bases). The CDR3 extends over 13 amino acids. Between the trimmed V and J ends, which lost 3 bases and 6 bases, there was a span of 9 bases. CDR1 and CDR2 from the germline V gene are KGHSH and LQKENI. CDR3 protein: CASSPDGGQPQHF. CDR3 DNA sequence: TGTGCCAGCTCACCTGACGGGGGTCAGCCCCAGCATTTT.

There are many counts of this clonotype. The chain carries TRBV7-8 and TRBJ2-5, with a weak D call TRBD2 (5 bases). Germline V gene lookup returns CDR1 SGHVS and CDR2 FQNEAQ. V gave up 3 bases and J gave up 5 bases, with 16 bases separating them. The CDR3 covers 15 residues. The CDR3 nucleotides are TGTGCCAGCAGCTTGGGAGCGTGGAGCTCTGAGACCCAGTACTTC. It is translated as CASSLGAWSSETQYF.

This clonotype was picked up many times. J is TRBJ1-6 and V is TRBV27; tentatively, D is TRBD1 (5 bases). The CDR3 extends over 14 amino acids. V lost 2 bases, J lost 10 bases, and 12 bases lay in between. The germline CDR1 and CDR2 sequences are MNHEY and SMNVEV (reference sequence). DNA of the CDR3: TGTGCCAGCAGTTTAATCCAGGGTGGGTCACCCCTCCACTTT. Translated, it gives CASSLIQGGSPLHF.

This clonotype has ten or more counts. The V gene is TRBV9, the J gene TRBJ2-1; unclear D gene. There are 13 residues in the CDR3. V dropped 4 bases and J dropped 7 bases, with 12 bases sitting between them. CDR1 and CDR2 from the germline V gene are SGDLS and YYNGEE. CDR3 region: CASSPRLRNEQFF. CDR3 nucleotide sequence: TGTGCCAGCAGCCCACGTCTACGGAATGAGCAGTTCTTC.

A few counts support this clonotype. The genes are TRBV10-3 and TRBJ2-3, with 8 bases fitting TRBD1. CDR1 is ENHRY and CDR2 is SYGVKD in the germline V gene. The CDR3 covers 17 residues. Trimming removed 5 bases from V and 0 bases from J; junction bases left unmatched: 10. CDR3 bases: TGTGCCATCAGTACCTCGGCAGGGGGCGCGAGCACAGATACGCAGTATTTT. Translated, it gives CAISTSAGGASTDTQYF.

This clonotype was counted ten times or more. This sequence joins TRBV24-1 and TRBJ2-6; tentative D call: TRBD2 (5 bases). Germline values: CDR1 KGHDR, CDR2 SFDVKD. This CDR3 contains 14 residues. The V end lost 9 bases, the J end lost 0 bases, and 8 bases lay between the germline ends. CDR3 region: CATAGVSGANVLTF. The CDR3, as DNA: TGTGCCACCGCGGGCGTCTCTGGGGCCAACGTCCTGACTTTC.

The chain carries TRBV27 and TRBJ1-2, with D uncertain. Germline V gene sequence: CDR1 MNHEY, CDR2 SMNVEV (reference sequence). The CDR3 has 13 amino acids. V was cut by 4 bases and J by 4 bases, with 10 bases left in between. DNA of the CDR3: TGTGCCAGCAGTTCCCAAAGCCTCTATGGCTACACCTTC. Translation gives CASSSQSLYGYTF.

This clonotype was recorded at least ten times. In DNA form, the CDR3 reads TGTGCCAGCAGCGGCACTAGCGGGGGGACCAATGAGCAGTTCTTC. Its translation is CASSGTSGGTNEQFF. The rearrangement links TRBV28 to TRBJ2-1; 12 bases are shared with TRBD2. This CDR3 comprises 15 residues. Germline CDR1 is MDHEN and CDR2 is SYDVKM. V was clipped by 6 bases and J by 6 bases; unmatched bases: 6.

This clonotype showed up many times. The V gene is TRBV12-3 or TRBV12-4, the J gene TRBJ1-2; no clear D. Trimming took off 9 bases at V and 3 bases at J, with 14 bases between the two ends. This CDR3 region has 13 residues. CDR3 in DNA: TGTGCCAGTCTTAAAGCGGGCCACTATGGCTACACCTTC. Amino acid sequence: CASLKAGHYGYTF.

This clonotype qualifies as medium-sized. Germline and junction disagree at one end, which may indicate a read error. The CDR3 bases are TGTGCCAGCAGCTTGGACTTACGAGAGGCCCAGTACTTC. This translates into CASSLDLREAQYF. This chain uses TRBV5-5 with TRBJ2-5; D is unclear. The CDR3 contains 13 residues. From germline, CDR1 is SGHKS and CDR2 YYEKEE (reference sequence).

This clonotype was counted at least ten times. V and J are TRBV29-1 and TRBJ1-1, with D unclear. The CDR3 has 13 residues. Between the trimmed V and J ends, which lost 4 bases and 4 bases, there was a span of 13 bases. Germline V gene sequence: CDR1 SQVTM, CDR2 ANQGSEA. CDR3 in amino acids: CSVVLSHPTEAFF. The CDR3 DNA follows: TGCAGCGTTGTTCTTTCGCACCCCACTGAAGCTTTCTTT. The full variable domain, completed using reference TRBV29-1 and TRBJ1-1, is SAVISQKPSRDICQRGTSLTIQCQVDSQVTMMFWYRQQPGQSLTLIATANQGSEATYESGFVIDKFPISRPNLTFSTLTVSNMSPEDSSIYLCSVVLSHPTEAFFGQGTRLTVV.

This clonotype was seen many times. This rearrangement joins TRBV20-1 to TRBJ2-1; D is perhaps TRBD1 or TRBD2 (5 bases each). Trimming took off 0 bases at V and 6 bases at J, with 15 bases between the two ends. CDR3 length: 15 residues. Per germline, CDR1 DFQATT and CDR2 SNEGSKA (reference sequence). CDR3 in DNA: TGCAGTGCTAGAGATTCGCCCCGGGGCCGCAATGAGCAGTTCTTC. This translates into CSARDSPRGRNEQFF.

This clonotype was recorded at least ten times. The genes are TRBV20-1 and TRBJ2-1, with D perhaps matching TRBD1 or TRBD2 (6 bases each). CDR1 and CDR2 from the germline V gene are DFQATT and SNEGSKA (reference sequence). The CDR3 totals 15 residues. Deletions cut 0 bases from V and 8 bases from J, with 17 bases between. Here the CDR3 reads CSARDHGGPGHEQFF. The CDR3 region has the DNA TGCAGTGCTAGAGATCACGGGGGCCCAGGGCATGAGCAGTTCTTC.

This clonotype was found many times. The rearrangement uses TRBV29-1 and TRBJ2-1; D uncertain. Looked up from germline, CDR1 is SQVTM and CDR2 is ANQGSEA. V dropped 5 bases and J dropped 5 bases, with 16 bases sitting between them. This CDR3 is 14 amino acids long. CDR3 in amino acids: CSVKLSSSNNEQFF. CDR3 bases: TGCAGCGTTAAACTGTCGAGCTCGAACAATGAGCAGTTCTTC.

Points on this clonotype: A much more abundant neighbour one base away suggests this may be a read error. This chain links TRBV6-5 with TRBJ2-6; perhaps TRBD1 as D (5 bases). Germline-derived CDR1 and CDR2 are MNHEY and SVGAGI. This CDR3 has 15 amino acids. This CDR3 is CASSYQFSGANVMTF. Written as DNA, the CDR3 is TGTGCCAGCAGTTATCAGTTCTCTGGGGCCAACGTCATGACTTTC.

This clonotype occurred many times. This chain links TRBV6-1 with TRBJ1-5; the D gene is possibly TRBD1 (6 bases). Per the germline V gene, CDR1 is MNHNS and CDR2 is SASEGT. V lost 7 bases to trimming and J lost 6 bases, with 16 bases between them. The CDR3 runs 14 residues. CDR3 sequence reads: CASNSVRGIQPQHF. The DNA for the CDR3 is TGTGCCAGCAATTCTGTCAGGGGAATTCAGCCCCAGCATTTT.

The table lists this clonotype with many counts. The chain links TRBV12-3 or TRBV12-4 to TRBJ1-5; TRBD1 agrees at 9 bases. The CDR3 has 16 amino acids. The V gene end was trimmed by 0 bases and the J gene end by 3 bases; junction bases not matched to a gene: 3. The CDR3 region is CASSLATGGDNQPQHF. The DNA for the CDR3 is TGTGCCAGCAGTTTAGCGACAGGGGGGGACAATCAGCCCCAGCATTTT.

In this sample, this clonotype turned up many times. The chain uses TRBV4-2 and TRBJ2-4; 7 positions match TRBD2. The junction had 5 bases not matched to a gene; V was cut back by 0 bases and J by 0 bases. The V gene's germline CDR1 is LGHNA and CDR2 YNFKEQ. This CDR3 contains 17 residues. The CDR3, as DNA: TGTGCCAGCAGCCAAGATCGGGGGACTATAGCCAAAAACATTCAGTACTTC. Translated: CASSQDRGTIAKNIQYF.

In this sample, this clonotype turned up many times. The chain couples TRBV19 to TRBJ2-2, with D possibly TRBD2 on 5 matching bases. Germline V gives CDR1 LNHDA, CDR2 SQIVND (reference sequence). Trimming cost V 5 bases and J 3 bases, with 13 bases left between them. This CDR3 has 15 amino acids. The chain's CDR3 is CASSAGLGYTGELFF. Here the CDR3 DNA reads TGTGCCAGTAGTGCGGGCTTGGGGTACACCGGGGAGCTGTTTTTT.